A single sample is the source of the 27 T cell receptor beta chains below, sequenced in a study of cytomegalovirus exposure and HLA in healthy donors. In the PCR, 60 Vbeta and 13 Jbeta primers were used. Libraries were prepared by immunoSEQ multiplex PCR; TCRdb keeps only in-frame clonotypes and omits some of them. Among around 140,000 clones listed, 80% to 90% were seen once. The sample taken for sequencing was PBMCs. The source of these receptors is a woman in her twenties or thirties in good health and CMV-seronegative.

The CDR3 DNA is TGTGCCAGCAGTTACGGACAAGGATATGGCTACACCTTC. Encoded protein: CASSYGQGYGYTF. The chain joins TRBV7-9 to TRBJ1-2; possibly TRBD1 for D (5 bases). Deletions cut 6 bases from V and 5 bases from J, with 13 bases between. CDR1 SEHNR and CDR2 FQNEAQ come from the germline V gene (reference sequence). The CDR3 covers 13 residues.

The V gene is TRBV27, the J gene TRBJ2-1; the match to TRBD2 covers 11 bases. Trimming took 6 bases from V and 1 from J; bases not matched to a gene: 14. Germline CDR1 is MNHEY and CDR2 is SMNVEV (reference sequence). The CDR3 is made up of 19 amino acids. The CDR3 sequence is CASRGLGSGRAGSYNEQFF. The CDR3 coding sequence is TGTGCCAGCAGGGGTCTTGGTAGCGGGAGGGCCGGATCCTACAATGAGCAGTTCTTC.

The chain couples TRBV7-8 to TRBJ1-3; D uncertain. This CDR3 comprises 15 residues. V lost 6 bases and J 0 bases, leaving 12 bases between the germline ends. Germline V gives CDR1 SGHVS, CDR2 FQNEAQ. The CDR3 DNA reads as TGTGCCAGCAGTTCGAGGGCCGACTCTGGAAACACCATATATTTT. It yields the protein CASSSRADSGNTIYF.

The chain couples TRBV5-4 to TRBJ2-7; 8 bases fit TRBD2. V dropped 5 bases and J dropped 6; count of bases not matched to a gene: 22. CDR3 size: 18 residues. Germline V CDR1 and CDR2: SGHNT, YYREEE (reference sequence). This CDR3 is CASSSRTGGLALISEQYF. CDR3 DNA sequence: TGTGCCAGCAGTTCTCGGACCGGCGGACTAGCCCTCATCTCCGAGCAGTACTTC.

The CDR3 nucleotides read TGTGCCAGCAGTTTACAGGGATCCCCCTACGAGCAGTACTTC. This sequence encodes CASSLQGSPYEQYF. The rearrangement uses TRBV28 and TRBJ2-7, with a possible D match to TRBD1 (5 bases). Trimming stripped 2 bases from V and 2 bases from J, with 10 bases between. Germline V gene data show CDR1 as MDHEN and CDR2 as SYDVKM. The CDR3 extends over 14 amino acids. Complete variable domain (other parts from reference TRBV28 and TRBJ2-7): DVKVTQSSRYLVKRTGEKVFLECVQDMDHENMFWYRQDPGLGLRLIYFSYDVKMKEKGDIPEGYSVSREKKERFSLILESASTNQTSMYLCASSLQGSPYEQYFGPGTRLTVT.

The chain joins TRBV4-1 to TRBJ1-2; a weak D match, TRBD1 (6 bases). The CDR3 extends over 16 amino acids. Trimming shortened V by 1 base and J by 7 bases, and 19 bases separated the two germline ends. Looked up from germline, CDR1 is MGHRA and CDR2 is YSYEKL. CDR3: CASSQVPLTGPLGYTF. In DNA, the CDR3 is TGCGCCAGCAGCCAAGTTCCCCTGACAGGCCCTCTTGGCTACACCTTC.

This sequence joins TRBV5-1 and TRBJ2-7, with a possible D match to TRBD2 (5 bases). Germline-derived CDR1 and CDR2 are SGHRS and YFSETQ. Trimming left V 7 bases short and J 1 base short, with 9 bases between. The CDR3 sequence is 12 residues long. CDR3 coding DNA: TGCGCCAGCGGGAGCACATCCTACGAGCAGTACTTC. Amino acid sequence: CASGSTSYEQYF.

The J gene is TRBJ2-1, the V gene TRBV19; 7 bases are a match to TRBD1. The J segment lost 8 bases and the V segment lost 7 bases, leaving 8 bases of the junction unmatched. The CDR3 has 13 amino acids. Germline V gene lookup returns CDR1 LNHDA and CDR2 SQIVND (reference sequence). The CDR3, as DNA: TGTGCCAGTAACCAACAGGGGTTGGATGAGCAGTTCTTC. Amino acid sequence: CASNQQGLDEQFF.

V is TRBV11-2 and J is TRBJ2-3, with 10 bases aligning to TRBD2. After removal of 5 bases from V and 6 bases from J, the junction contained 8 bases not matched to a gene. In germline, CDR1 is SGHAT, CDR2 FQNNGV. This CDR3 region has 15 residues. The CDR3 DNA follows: TGTGCCAGCAGCGATGGACTAGCGGAGGGGGATACGCAGTATTTT. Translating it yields CASSDGLAEGDTQYF.

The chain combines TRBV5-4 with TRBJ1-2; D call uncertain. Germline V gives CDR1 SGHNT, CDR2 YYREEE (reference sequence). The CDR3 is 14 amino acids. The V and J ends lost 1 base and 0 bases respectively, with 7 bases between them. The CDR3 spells CASSLSIPNYGYTF. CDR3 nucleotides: TGTGCCAGCAGCTTGTCCATCCCTAACTATGGCTACACCTTC.

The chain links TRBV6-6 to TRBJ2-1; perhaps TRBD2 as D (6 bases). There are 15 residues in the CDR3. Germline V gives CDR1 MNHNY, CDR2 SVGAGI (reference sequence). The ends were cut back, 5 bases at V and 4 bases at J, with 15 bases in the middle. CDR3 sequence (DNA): TGTGCCAGCAGTCCCGGGGACTCCGGGTACAATGAGCAGTTCTTC. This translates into CASSPGDSGYNEQFF.

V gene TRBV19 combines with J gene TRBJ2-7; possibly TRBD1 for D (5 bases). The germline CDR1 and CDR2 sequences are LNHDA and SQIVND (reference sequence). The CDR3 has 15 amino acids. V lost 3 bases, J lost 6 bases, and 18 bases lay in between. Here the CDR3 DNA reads TGTGCCAGTAGTATTTTAGGAACAGGTCAAGTCGAGCAGTACTTC. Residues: CASSILGTGQVEQYF.

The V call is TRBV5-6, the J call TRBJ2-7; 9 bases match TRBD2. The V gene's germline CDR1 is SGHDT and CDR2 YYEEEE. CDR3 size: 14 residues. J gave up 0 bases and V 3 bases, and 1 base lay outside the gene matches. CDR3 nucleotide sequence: TGTGCCAGCAGCTATAGCGGGAGCTCCTACGAGCAGTACTTC. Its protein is CASSYSGSSYEQYF.

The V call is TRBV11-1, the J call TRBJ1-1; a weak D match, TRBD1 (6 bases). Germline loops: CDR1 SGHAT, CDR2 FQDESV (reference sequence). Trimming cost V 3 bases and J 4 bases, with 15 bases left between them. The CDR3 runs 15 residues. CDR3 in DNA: TGTGCCAGCAGCTTGACCCTGACAGGCTTCACTGAAGCTTTCTTT. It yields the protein CASSLTLTGFTEAFF.

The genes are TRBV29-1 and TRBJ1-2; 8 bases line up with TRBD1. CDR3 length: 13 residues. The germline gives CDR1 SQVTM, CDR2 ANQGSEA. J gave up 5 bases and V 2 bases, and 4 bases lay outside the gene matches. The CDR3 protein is CSVEQGAGYGYTF. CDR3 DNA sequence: TGCAGCGTTGAACAGGGGGCTGGGTATGGCTACACCTTC.

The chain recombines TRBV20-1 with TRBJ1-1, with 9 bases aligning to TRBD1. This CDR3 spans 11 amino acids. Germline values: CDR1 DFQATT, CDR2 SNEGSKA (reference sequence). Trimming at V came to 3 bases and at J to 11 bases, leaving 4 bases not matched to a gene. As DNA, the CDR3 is TGCAGTGCTAGTGACAGGGGGAACGCTTTCTTT. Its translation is CSASDRGNAFF.

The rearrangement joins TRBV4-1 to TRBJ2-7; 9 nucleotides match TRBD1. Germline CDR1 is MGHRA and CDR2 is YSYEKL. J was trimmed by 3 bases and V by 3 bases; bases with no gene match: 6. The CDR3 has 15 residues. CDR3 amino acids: CASSHLGTGSYEQYF. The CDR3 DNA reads TGCGCCAGCAGCCACCTAGGGACAGGGAGCTACGAGCAGTACTTC.

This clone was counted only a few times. The CDR3 here is CASSQDLGTGGYEQYF. In DNA, the CDR3 is TGTGCCAGCAGCCAAGATCTTGGGACAGGGGGCTACGAGCAGTACTTC. The V call is TRBV5-8, the J call TRBJ2-7, with 11 bases that match TRBD1. Germline V gene data show CDR1 as SGHTS and CDR2 as YDEGEE. J lost 3 bases, V lost 4 bases, and 9 bases had no gene match. The CDR3 runs 16 residues.

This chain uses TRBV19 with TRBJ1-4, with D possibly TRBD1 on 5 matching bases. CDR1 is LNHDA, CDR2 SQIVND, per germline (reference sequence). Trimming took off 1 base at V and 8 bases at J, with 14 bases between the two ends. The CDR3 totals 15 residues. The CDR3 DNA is TGTGCCAGTAGTATAGGGGGGGGAAAAAAAGAAAAACTGTTTTTT. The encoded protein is CASSIGGGKKEKLFF.

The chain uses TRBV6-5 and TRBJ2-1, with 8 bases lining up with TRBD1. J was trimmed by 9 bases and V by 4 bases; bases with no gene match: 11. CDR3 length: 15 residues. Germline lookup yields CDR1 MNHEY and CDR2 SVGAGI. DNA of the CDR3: TGTGCCAGCAGTTCGCTTGCGACAGGGGACACTGAGCAGTTCTTC. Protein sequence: CASSSLATGDTEQFF.

CDR3 amino acids: CASSPRVGGVEEKLFF. DNA of the CDR3: TGTGCCAGCAGCCCCCGGGTAGGCGGGGTAGAAGAAAAACTGTTTTTT. The chain uses TRBV7-9 and TRBJ1-4; D is unresolved. The CDR3 consists of 16 residues. CDR1 is SEHNR and CDR2 is FQNEAQ in the germline V gene (reference sequence). The V end was cut by 5 bases, the J end by 8 bases, with 21 bases between.

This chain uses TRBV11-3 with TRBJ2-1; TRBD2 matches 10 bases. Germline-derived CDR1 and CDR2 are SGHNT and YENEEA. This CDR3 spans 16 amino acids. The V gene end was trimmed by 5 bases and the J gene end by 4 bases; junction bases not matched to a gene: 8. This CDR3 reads CASSAYGTSAYNEQFF. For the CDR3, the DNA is TGTGCCAGCAGCGCCTACGGGACTAGCGCATACAATGAGCAGTTCTTC.

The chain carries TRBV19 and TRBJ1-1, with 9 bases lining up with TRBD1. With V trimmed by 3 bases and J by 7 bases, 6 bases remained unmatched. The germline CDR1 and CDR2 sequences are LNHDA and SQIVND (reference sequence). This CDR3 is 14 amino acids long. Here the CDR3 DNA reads TGTGCCAGTAGTATTTCCGGGACAGGGATTGAAGCTTTCTTT. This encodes CASSISGTGIEAFF. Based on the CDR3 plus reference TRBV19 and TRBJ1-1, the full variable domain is DGGITQSPKYLFRKEGQNVTLSCEQNLNHDAMYWYRQDPGQGLRLIYYSQIVNDFQKGDIAEGYSVSREKKESFPLTVTSAQKNPTAFYLCASSISGTGIEAFFGQGTRLTVV.

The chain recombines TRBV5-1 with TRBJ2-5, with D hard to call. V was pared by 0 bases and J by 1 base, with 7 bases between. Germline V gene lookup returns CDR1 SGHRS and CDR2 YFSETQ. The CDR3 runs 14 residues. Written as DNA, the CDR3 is TGCGCCAGCAGCTTGGATCCTCTCCAAGAGACCCAGTACTTC. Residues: CASSLDPLQETQYF. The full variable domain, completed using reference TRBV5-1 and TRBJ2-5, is KAGVTQTPRYLIKTRGQQVTLSCSPISGHRSVSWYQQTPGQGLQFLFEYFSETQRNKGNFPGRFSGRQFSNSRSEMNVSTLELGDSALYLCASSLDPLQETQYFGPGTRLLVL.

The CDR3 DNA follows: TGTGCCAGCAGCCGACTAGCGAGCGGGGCCAACGTCCTGACTTTC. Its translation is CASSRLASGANVLTF. The chain recombines TRBV2 with TRBJ2-6; 8 positions agree with TRBD2. CDR3 length: 15 residues. V shed 6 bases, J shed 4 bases, and the junction held 5 bases outside the gene matches. Per germline, CDR1 SNHLY and CDR2 FYNNEI.

CDR3 sequence (DNA): TGTGCCAGCAGTTTCCAGAACACTGAAGCTTTCTTT. This encodes CASSFQNTEAFF. The V and J genes are TRBV28 and TRBJ1-1; D call uncertain. The V gene lost 3 bases and the J gene lost 1 base, with 3 bases spanning the gap. Germline values: CDR1 MDHEN, CDR2 SYDVKM. CDR3 length: 12 residues.

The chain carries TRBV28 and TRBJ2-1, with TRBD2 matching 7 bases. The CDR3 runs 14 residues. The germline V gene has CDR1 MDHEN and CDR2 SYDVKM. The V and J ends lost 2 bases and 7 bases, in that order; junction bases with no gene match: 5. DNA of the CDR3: TGTGCCAGCAGTTTAGGCGGGAGAAGGAATGAGCAGTTCTTC. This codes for CASSLGGRRNEQFF. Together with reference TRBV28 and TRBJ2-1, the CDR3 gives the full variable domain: DVKVTQSSRYLVKRTGEKVFLECVQDMDHENMFWYRQDPGLGLRLIYFSYDVKMKEKGDIPEGYSVSREKKERFSLILESASTNQTSMYLCASSLGGRRNEQFFGPGTRLTVL.